The 18 T cell receptor beta chains given below trace back to one sample, sequenced in a study of CD8 T cells in Susac syndrome. Random-hexamer reverse transcription was applied to roughly 0.5 to 1 ug RNA. TCRdb analysed the immunoSEQ multiplex PCR reads with MiXCR anew, one entry per CDR3 protein. The sample lists about 120,000 distinct CDR3 sequences, 90% to 95% occurring once. Sequencing was carried out using CD4+ T cells from PBMCs. These receptors originate from a human donor in good health.

V gene TRBV15 combines with J gene TRBJ2-1; 8 bases fit TRBD2. This CDR3 is 15 amino acids long. Trimming at V came to 1 base and at J to 7 bases, leaving 6 bases not matched to a gene. The germline CDR1 and CDR2 sequences are LNHNV and YYDKDF (reference sequence). CDR3 DNA sequence: TGTGCCACCAGCAGAGGCCAGCGGGAGATGAATGAGCAGTTCTTC. Translated, it gives CATSRGQREMNEQFF. The entire variable domain, with the rest obtained from reference TRBV15 and TRBJ2-1, is as follows: DAMVIQNPRYQVTQFGKPVTLSCSQTLNHNVMYWYQQKSSQAPKLLFHYYDKDFNNEADTPDNFQSRRPNTSFCFLDIRSPGLGDTAMYLCATSRGQREMNEQFFGPGTRLTVL.

V and J are TRBV29-1 and TRBJ2-3; a weak D match, TRBD1 (6 bases). Trimming removed 3 bases from V and 4 bases from J, with 11 bases in between. The CDR3 spans 13 residues. The germline V gene encodes CDR1 SQVTM and CDR2 ANQGSEA. The CDR3 DNA reads TGCAGCGTTGATGCAGGGGCCGCAGATACGCAGTATTTT. Amino acid sequence: CSVDAGAADTQYF.

The genes are TRBV20-1 and TRBJ2-3; D remains ambiguous. Germline loops: CDR1 DFQATT, CDR2 SNEGSKA (reference sequence). CDR3 length equals 16 residues. Trimming took off 0 bases at V and 4 bases at J, with 17 bases between the two ends. CDR3 protein: CSARDLSRKSSDTQYF. The DNA of the CDR3 is TGCAGTGCTAGAGATTTGAGTAGAAAGTCCTCAGATACGCAGTATTTT.

V and J are TRBV5-1 and TRBJ2-1; 11 bases agree with TRBD2. The CDR3 totals 15 residues. CDR1 and CDR2 from the germline V gene are SGHRS and YFSETQ. V shed 6 bases, J shed 7 bases, and the junction held 9 bases outside the gene matches. The CDR3 spells CASTNLGLAENEQFF. The CDR3 region has the DNA TGCGCCAGCACGAACTTGGGACTAGCGGAAAATGAGCAGTTCTTC.

This chain's CDR3 is CSVEDDRGRQFF. In DNA form, the CDR3 reads TGCAGCGTTGAAGACGACAGGGGGCGGCAGTTCTTC. The rearrangement uses TRBV29-1 and TRBJ2-1, with 10 bases lining up with TRBD1. The V gene end was trimmed by 0 bases and the J gene end by 12 bases; junction bases not matched to a gene: 2. The CDR3 runs to 12 residues. Germline assignment: CDR1 SQVTM and CDR2 ANQGSEA.

The chain recombines TRBV10-3 with TRBJ2-1; D gene unclear. Germline CDR1 ENHRY, CDR2 SYGVKD. The V and J ends lost 3 bases and 0 bases respectively, with 9 bases between them. The CDR3 is 15 amino acids. The CDR3 spells CAISDGVSSYNEQFF. CDR3 sequence (DNA): TGTGCCATCAGTGATGGAGTAAGCTCCTACAATGAGCAGTTCTTC.

The chain links TRBV9 to TRBJ1-6, with 9 bases fitting TRBD1. Trimming at V came to 0 bases and at J to 14 bases, leaving 9 bases not matched to a gene. The CDR3 contains 15 residues. Looked up from germline, CDR1 is SGDLS and CDR2 is YYNGEE. The CDR3: CASSVEGTGFRALHF. CDR3 in DNA: TGTGCCAGCAGCGTAGAGGGGACAGGGTTTCGGGCCCTCCACTTT.

J is TRBJ2-6 and V is TRBV18; weak D call: TRBD1 (5 bases). The CDR3 runs to 17 residues. Germline loops: CDR1 KGHSH, CDR2 LQKENI. The V gene lost 3 bases and the J gene lost 0 bases, with 12 bases spanning the gap. The CDR3 DNA reads as TGTGCCAGCTCACCCTCTGACAGTCTCTCTGGGGCCAACGTCCTGACTTTC. Translating gives CASSPSDSLSGANVLTF.

In DNA form, the CDR3 reads TGCGCCAGCAGCTCCCCCCGGGACAGGGGGTCCCTCACAGATACGCAGTATTTT. It specifies CASSSPRDRGSLTDTQYF. The chain carries TRBV5-1 and TRBJ2-3; TRBD1 matches 11 bases. The CDR3 covers 18 residues. CDR1 is SGHRS, CDR2 YFSETQ, per germline. The junction had 11 bases not matched to a gene; V was cut back by 3 bases and J by 2 bases.

The chain is built from TRBV18 and TRBJ2-1; tentative D call: TRBD2 (6 bases). V was shortened by 0 bases and J by 4 bases, with 13 bases between the two germline ends. The CDR3 extends over 16 amino acids. Germline V gene lookup returns CDR1 KGHSH and CDR2 LQKENI. The CDR3 loop is CASSPPGGYGYNEQFF. As DNA, the CDR3 is TGTGCCAGCTCACCACCCGGGGGTTACGGTTACAATGAGCAGTTCTTC.

This chain links TRBV5-1 with TRBJ1-4; perhaps TRBD1 as D (5 bases). The CDR3 covers 14 residues. Germline values: CDR1 SGHRS, CDR2 YFSETQ. The V and J ends lost 7 bases and 5 bases respectively, with 15 bases between them. CDR3 amino acids: CASGRDGQNEKLFF. CDR3 DNA: TGCGCCAGCGGACGGGACGGACAAAATGAAAAACTGTTTTTT. Based on the CDR3 plus reference TRBV5-1 and TRBJ1-4, the full variable domain is KAGVTQTPRYLIKTRGQQVTLSCSPISGHRSVSWYQQTPGQGLQFLFEYFSETQRNKGNFPGRFSGRQFSNSRSEMNVSTLELGDSALYLCASGRDGQNEKLFFGSGTQLSVL.

The J gene is TRBJ1-3, the V gene TRBV6-5, with D perhaps matching TRBD1 (5 bases). This CDR3 region has 14 residues. The V end was cut by 7 bases, the J end by 0 bases, with 10 bases between. Germline V gene lookup returns CDR1 MNHEY and CDR2 SVGAGI. The CDR3 is CASKAGGSGNTIYF. In nucleotides, the CDR3 is TGTGCCAGCAAAGCCGGGGGCTCTGGAAACACCATATATTTT.

This chain uses TRBV27 with TRBJ1-1; TRBD1 might be the D (6 bases). V was shortened by 6 bases and J by 3 bases, with 11 bases between the two germline ends. This CDR3 contains 13 residues. CDR1 is MNHEY, CDR2 SMNVEV, per germline (reference sequence). The CDR3 nucleotides are TGTGCCAGCAGCAGGGGTTATGACACTGAAGCTTTCTTT. The encoded protein is CASSRGYDTEAFF.

This chain connects TRBV4-3 to TRBJ2-1; possible D gene TRBD1, 5 bases. V lost 6 bases to trimming and J lost 9 bases, with 15 bases between them. Per the germline V gene, CDR1 is LGHNA and CDR2 is YSLEER. CDR3 size: 13 residues. The CDR3 DNA sequence: TGCGCCAGCAGTTCCAGACAGACCGGTGAGCAGTTCTTC. Amino acid sequence: CASSSRQTGEQFF.

This chain uses TRBV28 with TRBJ1-5; D remains ambiguous. Germline V CDR1 and CDR2: MDHEN, SYDVKM. With 7 bases removed from V and 2 bases from J, the gap between germline ends came to 9 bases. CDR3 length: 13 residues. CDR3 loop: CASIYTGNQPQHF. The CDR3 DNA reads TGTGCCAGCATCTACACGGGCAATCAGCCCCAGCATTTT.

To note about this clonotype: The junction and the germline gene differ at one end; a read error may be behind it. The gene calls are TRBV4-2 and TRBJ2-7, with D tentatively TRBD1 (5 bases). Germline values: CDR1 LGHNA, CDR2 YNFKEQ. The CDR3 sequence is 12 residues long. The DNA for the CDR3 is TGTGCCAGCAGCCAAGGATCGGAAGGGGCTCACTTC. Translating gives CASSQGSEGAHF.

The chain links TRBV6-2 or TRBV6-3 to TRBJ2-1; D may be TRBD2 (6 bases). The V gene's germline CDR1 is MNHEY and CDR2 SVGEGT. The CDR3 length is 16 residues. V was trimmed by 0 bases and J by 0 bases, leaving 9 bases between them. Here the CDR3 DNA reads TGTGCCAGCAGTTACTCGGCGGGGAGCTCCTACAATGAGCAGTTCTTC. As protein: CASSYSAGSSYNEQFF.

This chain uses TRBV7-9 with TRBJ2-3; D remains ambiguous. The V end was cut by 5 bases, the J end by 0 bases, with 6 bases between. Germline V gives CDR1 SEHNR, CDR2 FQNEAQ (reference sequence). This CDR3 contains 13 residues. Here the CDR3 DNA reads TGTGCCAGCAGCCGAGACAGCACAGATACGCAGTATTTT. This encodes CASSRDSTDTQYF. Full variable domain (remainder filled in from reference TRBV7-9 and TRBJ2-3): DTGVSQNPRHKITKRGQNVTFRCDPISEHNRLYWYRQTLGQGPEFLTYFQNEAQLEKSRLLSDRFSAERPKGSFSTLEIQRTEQGDSAMYLCASSRDSTDTQYFGPGTRLTVL.